This record looks at one T cell receptor (beta chain) sequence and its context. In the authors' workflow: Amplified reference gene primers provided the basis for estimating nucleated cell counts. Sequencing used immunoSEQ multiplex PCR; TCRdb keeps in-frame clones, though not all of them. That table gives V, J and clone size, and the DNA gave D and trimming. The sample shows 65,000 to 90,000 clones, about 86% of them seen only once. The sample is drawn from a study of blood T cell repertoires in COVID-19. Study context: COVID-19 samples collected from the United States, Italy and Spain covered acute and convalescent phases. PBMCs, B-cell-depleted T cells, or T cells provided the cDNA or gDNA that made up the material.

The sequence was collected from a woman older than 75 in a cohort sampled during active or convalescent COVID-19. The sequencing sample was made of peripheral blood.

The CDR3 region has the DNA TGTGCCAGCAGTGGACTAGCGGGAAAAAACAATGAGCAGTTCTTC. It translates to CASSGLAGKNNEQFF. V and J are TRBV2 and TRBJ2-1; 11 bases line up with TRBD2. The CDR3 extends over 15 amino acids. The V gene end was trimmed by 4 bases and the J gene end by 5 bases; junction bases not matched to a gene: 4. Germline values: CDR1 SNHLY, CDR2 FYNNEI.